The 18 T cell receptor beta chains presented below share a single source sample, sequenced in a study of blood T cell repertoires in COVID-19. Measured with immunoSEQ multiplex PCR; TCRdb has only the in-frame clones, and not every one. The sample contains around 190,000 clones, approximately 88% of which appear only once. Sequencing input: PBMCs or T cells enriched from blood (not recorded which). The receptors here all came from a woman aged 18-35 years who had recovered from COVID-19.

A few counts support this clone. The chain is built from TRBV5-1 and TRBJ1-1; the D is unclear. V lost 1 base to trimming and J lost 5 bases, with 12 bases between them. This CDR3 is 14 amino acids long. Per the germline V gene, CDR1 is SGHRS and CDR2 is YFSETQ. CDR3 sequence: CASSLWGSGTEAFF. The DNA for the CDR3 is TGCGCCAGCAGCTTGTGGGGTTCGGGAACTGAAGCTTTCTTT.

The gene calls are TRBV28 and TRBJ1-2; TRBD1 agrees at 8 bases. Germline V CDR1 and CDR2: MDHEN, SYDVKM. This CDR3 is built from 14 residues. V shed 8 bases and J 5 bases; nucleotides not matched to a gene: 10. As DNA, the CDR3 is TGTGCCAGCCGCGAATCCGGGACAGGATATGGCTACACCTTC. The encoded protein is CASRESGTGYGYTF.

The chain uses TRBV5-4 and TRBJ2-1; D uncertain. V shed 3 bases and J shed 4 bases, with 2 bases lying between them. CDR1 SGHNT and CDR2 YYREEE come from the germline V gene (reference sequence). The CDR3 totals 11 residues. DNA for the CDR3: TGTGCCAGCAGCTCATACAATGAGCAGTTCTTC. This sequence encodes CASSSYNEQFF.

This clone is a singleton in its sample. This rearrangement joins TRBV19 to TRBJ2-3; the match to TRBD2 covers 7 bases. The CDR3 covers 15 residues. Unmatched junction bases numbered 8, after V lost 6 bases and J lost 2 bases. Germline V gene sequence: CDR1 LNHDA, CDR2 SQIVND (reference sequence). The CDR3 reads CASSSTSSTTDTQYF. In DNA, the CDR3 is TGTGCCAGTAGCTCGACTAGCTCTACCACAGATACGCAGTATTTT.

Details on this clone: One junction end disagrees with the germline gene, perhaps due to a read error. Here the CDR3 DNA reads TGTGCCATCAGGGAGTATGATGCAGCGAGCTATGGCTACACCTTC. This gives the protein CAIREYDAASYGYTF. The chain combines TRBV10-3 with TRBJ1-2; D gene unclear. The CDR3 has 15 residues. The germline V gene encodes CDR1 ENHRY and CDR2 SYGVKD.

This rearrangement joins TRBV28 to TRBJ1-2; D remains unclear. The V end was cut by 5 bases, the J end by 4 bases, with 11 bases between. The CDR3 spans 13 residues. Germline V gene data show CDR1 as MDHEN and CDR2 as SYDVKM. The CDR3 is CASSDLTLYGYTF. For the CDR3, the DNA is TGTGCCAGCAGTGATCTCACTCTCTATGGCTACACCTTC.

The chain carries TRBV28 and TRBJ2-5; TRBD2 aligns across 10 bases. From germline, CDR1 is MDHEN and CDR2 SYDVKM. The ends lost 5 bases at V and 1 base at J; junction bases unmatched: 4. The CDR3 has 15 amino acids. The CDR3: CASSTGLAVQETQYF. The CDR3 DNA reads TGTGCCAGCAGTACTGGACTAGCGGTCCAAGAGACCCAGTACTTC.

CDR3 in amino acids: CASIRTGAEAFF. Here the CDR3 DNA reads TGTGCCAGTATAAGGACAGGGGCTGAAGCTTTCTTT. The rearrangement joins TRBV19 to TRBJ1-1; 9 positions agree with TRBD1. Germline CDR1 reads LNHDA; CDR2 reads SQIVND (reference sequence). This CDR3 comprises 12 residues. The V segment lost 7 bases and the J segment 6 bases; nucleotides outside the gene matches: 3.

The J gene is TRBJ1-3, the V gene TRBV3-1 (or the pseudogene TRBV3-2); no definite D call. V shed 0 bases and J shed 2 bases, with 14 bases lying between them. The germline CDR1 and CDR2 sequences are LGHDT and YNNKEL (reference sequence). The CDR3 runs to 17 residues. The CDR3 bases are TGTGCCAGCAGCCAAGATAATTTTGAGGATCCTGGAAACACCATATATTTT. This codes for CASSQDNFEDPGNTIYF.

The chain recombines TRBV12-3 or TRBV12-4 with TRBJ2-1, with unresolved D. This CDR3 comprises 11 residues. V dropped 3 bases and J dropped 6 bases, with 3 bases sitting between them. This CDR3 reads CASSFGNEQFF. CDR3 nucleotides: TGTGCCAGCAGTTTCGGCAATGAGCAGTTCTTC.

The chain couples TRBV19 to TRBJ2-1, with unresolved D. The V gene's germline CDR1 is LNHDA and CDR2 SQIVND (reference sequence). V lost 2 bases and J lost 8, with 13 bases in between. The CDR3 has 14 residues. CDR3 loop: CASSIRWAPHEQFF. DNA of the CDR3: TGTGCCAGTAGTATAAGGTGGGCGCCACATGAGCAGTTCTTC. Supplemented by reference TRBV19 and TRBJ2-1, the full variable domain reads DGGITQSPKYLFRKEGQNVTLSCEQNLNHDAMYWYRQDPGQGLRLIYYSQIVNDFQKGDIAEGYSVSREKKESFPLTVTSAQKNPTAFYLCASSIRWAPHEQFFGPGTRLTVL.

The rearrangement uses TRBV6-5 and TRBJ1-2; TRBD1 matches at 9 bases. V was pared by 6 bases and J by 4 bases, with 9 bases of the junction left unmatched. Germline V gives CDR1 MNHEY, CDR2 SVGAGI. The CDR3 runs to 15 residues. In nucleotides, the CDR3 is TGTGCCAGCAGCCAAGCCCGGGGACAGGGCTATGGCTACACCTTC. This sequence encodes CASSQARGQGYGYTF.

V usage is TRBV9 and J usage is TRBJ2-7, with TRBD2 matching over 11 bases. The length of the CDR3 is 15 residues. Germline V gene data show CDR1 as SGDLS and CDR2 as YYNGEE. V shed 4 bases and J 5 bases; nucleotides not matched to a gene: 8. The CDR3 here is CASSSRLAGLDEQYF. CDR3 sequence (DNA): TGTGCCAGCAGCTCGCGACTAGCGGGACTTGACGAGCAGTACTTC.

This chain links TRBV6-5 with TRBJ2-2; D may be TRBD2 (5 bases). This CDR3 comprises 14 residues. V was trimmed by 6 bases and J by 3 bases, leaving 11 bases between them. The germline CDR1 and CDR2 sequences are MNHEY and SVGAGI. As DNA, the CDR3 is TGTGCCAGCAGGAAAGGGAGCGACACCGGGGAGCTGTTTTTT. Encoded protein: CASRKGSDTGELFF.

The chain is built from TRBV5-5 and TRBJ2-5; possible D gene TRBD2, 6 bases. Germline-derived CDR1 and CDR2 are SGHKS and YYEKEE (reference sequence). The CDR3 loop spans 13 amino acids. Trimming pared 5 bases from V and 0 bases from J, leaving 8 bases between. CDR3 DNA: TGTGCCAGCAGACGGGACTACCAAGAGACCCAGTACTTC. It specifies CASRRDYQETQYF.

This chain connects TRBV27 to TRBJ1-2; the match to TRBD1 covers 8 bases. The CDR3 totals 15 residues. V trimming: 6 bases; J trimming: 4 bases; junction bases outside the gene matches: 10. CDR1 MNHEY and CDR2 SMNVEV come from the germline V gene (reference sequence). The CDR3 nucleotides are TGTGCCAGCAGGGCAGGGGGCTCGGTCTCCTATGGCTACACCTTC. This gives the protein CASRAGGSVSYGYTF.

CDR3 region: CAISSDRATYEQYF. In nucleotides, the CDR3 is TGTGCCATCAGTTCGGACAGAGCGACCTACGAGCAGTACTTC. The chain links TRBV10-3 to TRBJ2-7; weak D call: TRBD1 (6 bases). CDR3 length equals 14 residues. Per the germline V gene, CDR1 is ENHRY and CDR2 is SYGVKD. V gave up 5 bases and J gave up 2 bases, with 13 bases separating them.

CDR3 nucleotides: TGTGCCAGCAGGTATAGCAATCAGCCCCAGCATTTT. It codes for CASRYSNQPQHF. The gene calls are TRBV19 and TRBJ1-5; D gene unclear. Germline CDR1 LNHDA, CDR2 SQIVND (reference sequence). CDR3 length: 12 residues. Trimming took 9 bases from V and 0 from J, leaving 6 bases between them. The complete variable domain, with remaining parts taken from reference TRBV19 and TRBJ1-5, reads DGGITQSPKYLFRKEGQNVTLSCEQNLNHDAMYWYRQDPGQGLRLIYYSQIVNDFQKGDIAEGYSVSREKKESFPLTVTSAQKNPTAFYLCASRYSNQPQHFGDGTRLSIL.